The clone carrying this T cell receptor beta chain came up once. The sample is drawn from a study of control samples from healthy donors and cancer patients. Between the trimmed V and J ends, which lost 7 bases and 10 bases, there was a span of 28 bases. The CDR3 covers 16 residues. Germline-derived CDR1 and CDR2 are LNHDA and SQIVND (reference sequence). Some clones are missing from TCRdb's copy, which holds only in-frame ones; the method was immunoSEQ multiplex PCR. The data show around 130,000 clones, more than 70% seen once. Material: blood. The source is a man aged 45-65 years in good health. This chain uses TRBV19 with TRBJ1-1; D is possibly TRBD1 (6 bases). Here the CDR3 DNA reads TGTGCCAGTACCTCAGTTCCGACAGGCCCTGAACTTGGAGCTTTCTTT. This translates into CASTSVPTGPELGAFF.